One T cell receptor (beta chain) is described in this entry. The data derive from a study of blood T cell repertoires in COVID-19. Study summary: Some COVID-19 samples were acute and others convalescent; all came from the United States, Italy and Spain. T cells, B-cell-depleted T cells, or PBMCs supplied cDNA or gDNA.

Profiling relied on immunoSEQ multiplex PCR, and the TCRdb table lists in-frame clones only, not all of them. The sample records over 150,000 clones, approximately 83% being singletons. This CDR3 has 14 residues. V lost 0 bases and J 1 base, leaving 7 bases between the germline ends. Germline V CDR1 and CDR2: SGHNT, YYREEE (reference sequence). The sequenced sample was PBMCs or T cells enriched from blood (not recorded which). The TCR sequence derives from a man between 40 and 49 years old who had recovered from COVID-19. V and J are TRBV5-4 and TRBJ2-5; no firm D call. The CDR3 DNA follows: TGTGCCAGCAGCTTGGGTCCAATCCAAGAGACCCAGTACTTC. Amino acid sequence: CASSLGPIQETQYF.